The 21 T cell receptor beta chains below were found in one sample sequenced in a study of blood T cells in healthy people across ages. With a J-beta primer mix and a sample-barcoded 5' primer, a second PCR ran about 7 to 11 cycles. In TCRdb, the 5' RACE reads were re-called with MiXCR into one record per CDR3 protein. The data show 1.5 million to 1.8 million distinct CDR3 sequences, approximately 43% seen once. The specimen sequenced was blood. The origin of the receptors is a young woman in good health.

The CDR3 nucleotides read TGTGCCAGTGGTCTGAATGAGCAGTTCTTC. It codes for CASGLNEQFF. The V and J genes are TRBV19 and TRBJ2-1; D is unclear. V was shortened by 8 bases and J by 7 bases, with 6 bases between the two germline ends. The CDR3 sequence is 10 residues long. Germline V CDR1 and CDR2: LNHDA, SQIVND (reference sequence).

The chain uses TRBV6-5 and TRBJ1-2, with D tentatively TRBD1 (5 bases). CDR3 size: 14 residues. V was trimmed by 2 bases and J by 3 bases, leaving 10 bases between them. Germline CDR1 reads MNHEY; CDR2 reads SVGAGI. The CDR3, as DNA: TGTGCCAGCAGTTACGCCACAGGAGACTATGGCTACACCTTC. Translated: CASSYATGDYGYTF.

J is TRBJ2-7 and V is TRBV2, with 9 bases matching TRBD2. This CDR3 spans 14 amino acids. The V segment lost 4 bases and the J segment 2 bases; nucleotides outside the gene matches: 3. CDR1 is SNHLY and CDR2 is FYNNEI in the germline V gene. The CDR3 DNA reads as TGTGCCAGCAGTGGACTAGCGGATACCTACGAGCAGTACTTC. Protein: CASSGLADTYEQYF.

Details on this clonotype: This clone may be a read error of a much larger clone one base away. The V call is TRBV6-2 or TRBV6-3, the J call TRBJ2-1; 11 nucleotides line up with TRBD2. Trimming cost V 2 bases and J 4 bases; bases outside gene matches: 1. The germline gives CDR1 MNHEY, CDR2 SVGEGT. The CDR3 has 15 amino acids. The CDR3 loop is CASSYASGGYNEQFF. CDR3 sequence (DNA): TGTGCCAGCAGTTACGCTAGCGGGGGGTACAATGAGCAGTTCTTC.

This rearrangement joins TRBV6-1 to TRBJ2-7, with 8 bases matching TRBD1. The CDR3 has 13 residues. V shed 1 base and J 11 bases; nucleotides not matched to a gene: 7. CDR1 is MNHNS, CDR2 SASEGT, per germline. The CDR3 sequence is CASSEVATGEEYF. In nucleotides, the CDR3 is TGTGCCAGCAGTGAAGTGGCGACAGGGGAGGAGTACTTC.

This chain links TRBV28 with TRBJ2-5; D gene uncertain. Matching the DNA end better, TRBJ2-7 makes the J call doubtful. Looked up from germline, CDR1 is MDHEN and CDR2 is SYDVKM. The CDR3 has 17 amino acids. CDR3 coding DNA: TGTGCCAGCAGTTTATCCGCCAGGCCTCCCGTCGACTACGAGCAGTACTTC. This gives the protein CASSLSARPPVDYEQYF.

The chain has TRBV20-1 and TRBJ2-1, with 7 bases matching TRBD2. The germline CDR1 and CDR2 sequences are DFQATT and SNEGSKA (reference sequence). This CDR3 comprises 14 residues. V dropped 3 bases and J dropped 0; count of bases not matched to a gene: 2. As DNA, the CDR3 is TGCAGTGCTAGGGGGGGGGGCTCCTACAATGAGCAGTTCTTC. Residues: CSARGGGSYNEQFF.

This clonotype was counted once. V is TRBV11-2 and J is TRBJ2-5, with D possibly being TRBD2 (6 bases). Germline CDR1 SGHAT, CDR2 FQNNGV. Between the trimmed V and J ends, which lost 8 bases and 1 base, there was a span of 17 bases. This CDR3 is 15 amino acids long. The CDR3 loop reads CASQYSGGLQETQYF. In nucleotides, the CDR3 is TGTGCCAGCCAGTACTCCGGGGGACTCCAAGAGACCCAGTACTTC.

The rearrangement uses TRBV25-1 and TRBJ1-1; 10 bases are shared with TRBD1. CDR1 is MGHDK, CDR2 SYGVNS, per germline. The CDR3 is 15 residues long. V shed 2 bases, J shed 2 bases, and the junction held 2 bases outside the gene matches. The CDR3 loop reads CASSEGTGDNTEAFF. The CDR3 DNA sequence: TGTGCCAGCAGTGAAGGGACAGGGGACAACACTGAAGCTTTCTTT.

There are a few counts of this clonotype. V and J are TRBV2 and TRBJ2-1; D might be TRBD1 or TRBD2, each matching 5 bases. Germline CDR1 and CDR2: SNHLY and FYNNEI. This CDR3 spans 13 amino acids. V lost 6 bases, J lost 9 bases, and 15 bases lay in between. Here the CDR3 DNA reads TGTGCCAGCAGCGGGACGGCGTTTACTGAGCAGTTCTTC. Its protein is CASSGTAFTEQFF.

This chain uses TRBV6-5 with TRBJ1-5; no definite D call. In germline, CDR1 is MNHEY, CDR2 SVGAGI. The CDR3 contains 13 residues. Trimming pared 0 bases from V and 5 bases from J, leaving 5 bases between. Here the CDR3 DNA reads TGTGCCAGCAGTTACTCCAGTTATCAGCCCCAGCATTTT. It yields the protein CASSYSSYQPQHF.

This clonotype came up a few times. This chain joins TRBV12-3 or TRBV12-4 and TRBJ2-1; a weak D match, TRBD2 (5 bases). Trimming stripped 7 bases from V and 8 bases from J, with 18 bases between. There are 14 residues in the CDR3. CDR3 DNA sequence: TGTGCCAGCAAAACCGGGAAGTCGGAGGATGAGCAGTTCTTC. Translated, it gives CASKTGKSEDEQFF.

The genes are TRBV11-2 and TRBJ2-7; 8 nucleotides agree with TRBD1. The germline V gene encodes CDR1 SGHAT and CDR2 FQNNGV. The CDR3 contains 15 residues. V was pared by 1 base and J by 6 bases, with 8 bases of the junction left unmatched. The CDR3 DNA reads TGTGCCAGCAGCTTAGTGGTGACAGGGGTCGTCGAGCAGTACTTC. It specifies CASSLVVTGVVEQYF.

The V and J genes are TRBV6-6 and TRBJ2-1; 8 bases match TRBD2. The J call may be wrong; the DNA end is better matched by TRBJ2-7. The CDR3 spans 15 residues. CDR1 MNHNY and CDR2 SVGAGI come from the germline V gene (reference sequence). CDR3 DNA sequence: TGTGCCAGCAGGCGAGGCGGGAGGCTGGACAATGAGCAGTACTTC. It specifies CASRRGGRLDNEQYF.

This sequence joins TRBV6-6 and TRBJ2-3; 8 positions match TRBD1. The CDR3 length is 15 residues. Germline lookup yields CDR1 MNHNY and CDR2 SVGAGI (reference sequence). V dropped 2 bases and J dropped 4; count of bases not matched to a gene: 5. The CDR3 DNA sequence: TGTGCCAGCAGTTACGACAGGGGCTCCGCAGATACGCAGTATTTT. Amino acid sequence: CASSYDRGSADTQYF.

A few counts support this clonotype. The chain recombines TRBV5-1 with TRBJ2-1; D ambiguous. Germline V gene sequence: CDR1 SGHRS, CDR2 YFSETQ. Between the trimmed V and J ends, which lost 4 bases and 0 bases, there was a span of 11 bases. The CDR3 totals 15 residues. CDR3 loop: CASSPDRTSYNEQFF. CDR3 sequence (DNA): TGCGCCAGCAGCCCAGACCGAACCTCCTACAATGAGCAGTTCTTC. The full variable domain, completed using reference TRBV5-1 and TRBJ2-1, is KAGVTQTPRYLIKTRGQQVTLSCSPISGHRSVSWYQQTPGQGLQFLFEYFSETQRNKGNFPGRFSGRQFSNSRSEMNVSTLELGDSALYLCASSPDRTSYNEQFFGPGTRLTVL.

V and J are TRBV12-3 or TRBV12-4 and TRBJ2-1; 11 nucleotides line up with TRBD2. The CDR3 extends over 17 amino acids. The V and J ends lost 2 bases and 4 bases, in that order; junction bases with no gene match: 7. The CDR3 loop reads CASSLSYGTSGYNEQFF. The CDR3 region has the DNA TGTGCCAGCAGTTTAAGCTACGGGACTAGCGGTTACAATGAGCAGTTCTTC.

This sequence joins TRBV4-2 and TRBJ2-7, with 9 bases fitting TRBD2. Germline V gene lookup returns CDR1 LGHNA and CDR2 YNFKEQ. The CDR3 extends over 17 amino acids. Losses at the gene ends were 1 base for V and 0 bases for J; bases not matched to a gene: 7. The CDR3 here is CASSQVVREGSSYEQYF. In DNA form, the CDR3 reads TGTGCCAGCAGCCAAGTCGTGCGGGAGGGGAGCTCCTACGAGCAGTACTTC.

This clonotype was picked up a small number of times. V gene TRBV6-2 or TRBV6-3 combines with J gene TRBJ2-2; 11 bases are shared with TRBD2. This CDR3 spans 16 amino acids. Germline CDR1 is MNHEY and CDR2 is SVGEGT. With V trimmed by 10 bases and J by 3 bases, 10 bases remained unmatched. The CDR3 nucleotides are TGTGCCACCTATCTAGCGGGAGGAGGTTACACCGGGGAGCTGTTTTTT. Protein: CATYLAGGGYTGELFF.

The chain combines TRBV29-1 with TRBJ2-7; D might be TRBD1 (5 bases). This CDR3 has 16 amino acids. Trimming cost V 6 bases and J 4 bases, with 25 bases left between them. Germline lookup yields CDR1 SQVTM and CDR2 ANQGSEA. The CDR3, as DNA: TGCAGCGTGAGGATCCTACAGCTCCTCAAGGGGTACGAGCAGTACTTC. Translated: CSVRILQLLKGYEQYF.

Only one count was recorded for this clonotype. V and J are TRBV20-1 and TRBJ2-3, with 10 bases aligning to TRBD2. Germline loops: CDR1 DFQATT, CDR2 SNEGSKA (reference sequence). The CDR3 contains 15 residues. V was clipped by 1 base and J by 2 bases; unmatched bases: 3. The DNA for the CDR3 is TGCAGTGCTAGAGGTAGCGGGGGGCACACAGATACGCAGTATTTT. Its translation is CSARGSGGHTDTQYF.